This is a list of T cell receptor beta chains from one sample in a study of cytomegalovirus exposure and HLA in healthy donors. Clones were read by immunoSEQ multiplex PCR, and TCRdb kept only the in-frame ones, dropping some. The sample carries around 170,000 clones, 81% recorded once. Sequences were obtained from PBMCs. All receptors come from a man aged 50 to 60 in good health and CMV-seronegative. Both conserved end residues are part of each CDR3. Each record gives: CDR3 protein, CDR3 DNA, V gene, clone size, D gene, J gene. The D gene is left open where the match is weak. Only some rows state a clone size, as once, few, many or a class for expanded clones.

CDR3aa: CAIGGREGYGYTF; CDR3nt: TGTGCCATCGGTGGCAGGGAGGGCTATGGCTACACCTTC; v_gene: TRBV10-3; abundance: -; d_gene: -; j_gene: TRBJ1-2
CDR3aa: CASSPMGRIDSNQPQHF; CDR3nt: TGTGCCAGCAGCCCCATGGGGAGAATCGATAGCAATCAGCCCCAGCATTTT; v_gene: TRBV5-8; abundance: -; d_gene: -; j_gene: TRBJ1-5
CDR3aa: CSSSAGTGVSYEQYF; CDR3nt: TGTTCCAGCAGCGCCGGGACAGGGGTCTCCTACGAGCAGTACTTC; v_gene: TRBV7-9; abundance: -; d_gene: TRBD1; j_gene: TRBJ2-7
CDR3aa: CSSSSSPEAFF; CDR3nt: TGTTCCAGCAGCTCTAGTCCTGAAGCTTTCTTT; v_gene: TRBV7-9; abundance: -; d_gene: -; j_gene: TRBJ1-1
CDR3aa: CASSSAGGALREQFF; CDR3nt: TGTGCCAGCAGCTCCGCGGGGGGAGCCCTACGTGAGCAGTTCTTC; v_gene: TRBV7-9; abundance: -; d_gene: TRBD2; j_gene: TRBJ2-1
CDR3aa: CASSSTGQNTEAFF; CDR3nt: TGCGCCAGCAGCAGTACAGGGCAGAATACTGAAGCTTTCTTT; v_gene: TRBV5-1; abundance: -; d_gene: -; j_gene: TRBJ1-1
CDR3aa: CASSVLSSGNTIYF; CDR3nt: TGTGCCAGCAGCGTGTTGAGCTCTGGAAACACCATATATTTT; v_gene: TRBV9; abundance: -; d_gene: -; j_gene: TRBJ1-3
CDR3aa: CASSPGGAPDTQYF; CDR3nt: TGTGCCAGCAGTCCGGGGGGGGCCCCGGATACGCAGTATTTT; v_gene: TRBV27; abundance: -; d_gene: TRBD2; j_gene: TRBJ2-3
CDR3aa: CASARGLTNTGELFF; CDR3nt: TGTGCCAGCGCAAGGGGGCTTACGAACACCGGGGAGCTGTTTTTT; v_gene: TRBV9; abundance: -; d_gene: TRBD1; j_gene: TRBJ2-2
CDR3aa: CSVEDRQYGYTF; CDR3nt: TGCAGCGTAGAGGACAGGCAGTATGGCTACACCTTC; v_gene: TRBV29-1; abundance: -; d_gene: TRBD1; j_gene: TRBJ1-2
CDR3aa: CASSPAGQVTGELFF; CDR3nt: TGTGCCAGCAGCCCAGCTGGACAAGTCACCGGGGAGCTGTTTTTT; v_gene: TRBV11-2; abundance: -; d_gene: -; j_gene: TRBJ2-2
CDR3aa: CASSLVAGGNTEAFF; CDR3nt: TGTGCCAGCAGCTTAGTGGCAGGGGGGAACACTGAAGCTTTCTTT; v_gene: TRBV7-2; abundance: -; d_gene: TRBD1; j_gene: TRBJ1-1
CDR3aa: CASSYVGGITDTQYF; CDR3nt: TGTGCCAGCAGTTATGTCGGGGGGATCACAGATACGCAGTATTTT; v_gene: TRBV2; abundance: -; d_gene: TRBD2; j_gene: TRBJ2-3
CDR3aa: CASSQTRDSKETQYF; CDR3nt: TGCGCCAGCAGCCAAACCCGGGACTCAAAAGAGACCCAGTACTTC; v_gene: TRBV4-1; abundance: -; d_gene: -; j_gene: TRBJ2-5
CDR3aa: CSATGEREQYF; CDR3nt: TGCAGTGCCACAGGGGAACGCGAGCAGTACTTC; v_gene: TRBV20-1; abundance: few; d_gene: TRBD1; j_gene: TRBJ2-7
CDR3aa: CASSIALYNEQFF; CDR3nt: TGTGCCAGCAGTATCGCACTCTACAATGAGCAGTTCTTC; v_gene: TRBV27; abundance: -; d_gene: -; j_gene: TRBJ2-1
CDR3aa: CATSSGVGNNQPQHF; CDR3nt: TGTGCCACCAGCTCGGGAGTCGGGAACAATCAGCCCCAGCATTTT; v_gene: TRBV15; abundance: -; d_gene: -; j_gene: TRBJ1-5
CDR3aa: CASSQPGAERNEQFF; CDR3nt: TGTGCCAGCTCACAGCCGGGAGCTGAGAGGAATGAGCAGTTCTTC; v_gene: TRBV18; abundance: -; d_gene: -; j_gene: TRBJ2-1
CDR3aa: CASSQEDRRDQPQHF; CDR3nt: TGTGCCAGCAGCCAAGAGGACAGGAGGGATCAGCCCCAGCATTTT; v_gene: TRBV4-2; abundance: -; d_gene: TRBD1; j_gene: TRBJ1-5
CDR3aa: CASRAGSYINEQFF; CDR3nt: TGTGCCAGCAGAGCCGGGAGCTACATCAATGAGCAGTTCTTC; v_gene: TRBV2; abundance: few; d_gene: -; j_gene: TRBJ2-1
CDR3aa: CASSIGRQGEVQPQHF; CDR3nt: TGTGCCAGTAGTATAGGGAGACAGGGGGAGGTTCAGCCCCAGCATTTT; v_gene: TRBV19; abundance: -; d_gene: TRBD1; j_gene: TRBJ1-5
CDR3aa: CASSSVGQKAFF; CDR3nt: TGTGCCAGCAGTTCCGTGGGACAGAAAGCTTTCTTT; v_gene: TRBV6-5; abundance: -; d_gene: TRBD1; j_gene: TRBJ1-1
CDR3aa: CASSPGTGLIF; CDR3nt: TGTGCCAGCAGCCCCGGGACAGGTCTAATCTTT; v_gene: TRBV6-1; abundance: few; d_gene: TRBD1; j_gene: TRBJ1-6
CDR3aa: CASSFSPSGRGELFF; CDR3nt: TGTGCCAGCAGCTTCAGTCCTAGCGGGAGGGGGGAGCTGTTTTTT; v_gene: TRBV7-2; abundance: -; d_gene: TRBD2; j_gene: TRBJ2-2
CDR3aa: CASSPGPGQGQYEQYF; CDR3nt: TGTGCCAGCAGCCCCGGCCCGGGACAGGGGCAATACGAGCAGTACTTC; v_gene: TRBV7-9; abundance: -; d_gene: TRBD1; j_gene: TRBJ2-7
CDR3aa: CATKRQGPTQYF; CDR3nt: TGTGCCACGAAAAGACAGGGCCCAACCCAGTACTTC; v_gene: TRBV15; abundance: -; d_gene: TRBD1; j_gene: TRBJ2-5
CDR3aa: CASSLDPGGTEAFF; CDR3nt: TGTGCCAGCAGCTTAGATCCGGGGGGGACTGAAGCTTTCTTT; v_gene: TRBV7-6; abundance: -; d_gene: -; j_gene: TRBJ1-1
CDR3aa: CASRRSRPLAGTTDTQYF; CDR3nt: TGTGCCAGCAGGCGGAGCCGTCCGCTAGCGGGGACCACGGATACGCAGTATTTT; v_gene: TRBV2; abundance: -; d_gene: TRBD2; j_gene: TRBJ2-3